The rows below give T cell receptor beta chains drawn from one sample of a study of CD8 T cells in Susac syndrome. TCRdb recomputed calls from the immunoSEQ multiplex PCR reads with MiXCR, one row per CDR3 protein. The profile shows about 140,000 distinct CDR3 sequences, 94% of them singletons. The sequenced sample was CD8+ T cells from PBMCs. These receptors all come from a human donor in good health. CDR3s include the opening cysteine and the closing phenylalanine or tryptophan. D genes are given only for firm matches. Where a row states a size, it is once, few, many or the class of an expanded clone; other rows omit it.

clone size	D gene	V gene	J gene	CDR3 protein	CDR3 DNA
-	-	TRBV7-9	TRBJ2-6	CASSPVGGHGANVLTF	TGTGCCAGCAGCCCCGTGGGGGGACACGGGGCCAACGTCCTGACTTTC
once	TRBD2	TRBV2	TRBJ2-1	CASSETSGNTYNEQFF	TGTGCCAGCAGCGAGACTAGCGGGAACACCTACAATGAGCAGTTCTTC
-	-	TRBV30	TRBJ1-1	CACSGHPDTEAFF	TGTGCCTGCTCGGGACACCCAGACACTGAAGCTTTCTTT
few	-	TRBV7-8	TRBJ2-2	CASSRENTGELFF	TGTGCCAGCAGCCGGGAGAACACCGGGGAGCTGTTTTTT
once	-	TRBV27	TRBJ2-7	CASSLQGRSYEQYF	TGTGCCAGCAGTTTACAGGGTCGGTCCTACGAGCAGTACTTC
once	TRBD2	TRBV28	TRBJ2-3	CASSARLAGTDTQYF	TGTGCCAGCAGTGCTCGACTAGCGGGCACAGATACGCAGTATTTT
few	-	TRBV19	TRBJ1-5	CASSEDYSNQPQHF	TGTGCCAGTAGCGAAGATTATAGCAATCAGCCCCAGCATTTT
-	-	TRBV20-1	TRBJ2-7	CSASPVALTYEQYF	TGCAGTGCTAGTCCAGTCGCCCTAACCTACGAGCAGTACTTC
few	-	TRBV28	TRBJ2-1	CASSFGEQFF	TGTGCCAGCAGTTTCGGTGAGCAGTTCTTC
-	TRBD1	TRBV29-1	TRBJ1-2	CSDQQGTRNYGYTF	TGCAGCGACCAACAGGGGACCCGGAACTATGGCTACACCTTC
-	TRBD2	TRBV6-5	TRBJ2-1	CASSYWTGGYEQFF	TGTGCCAGCAGTTACTGGACGGGAGGCTATGAGCAGTTCTTC
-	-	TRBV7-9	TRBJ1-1	CASSLIGDEAFF	TGTGCCAGCAGCTTAATAGGGGATGAAGCTTTCTTT
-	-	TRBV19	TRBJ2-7	CASAGQDSSYEQYF	TGTGCCAGCGCGGGGCAGGACAGCTCCTACGAGCAGTACTTC
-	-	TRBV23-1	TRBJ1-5	CASSRGRVSNQPQHF	TGCGCCAGCAGTAGGGGAAGGGTGAGCAATCAGCCCCAGCATTTT
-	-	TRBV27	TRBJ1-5	CASSLSGGGNQPQHF	TGTGCCAGCAGTTTATCGGGGGGTGGCAATCAGCCCCAGCATTTT
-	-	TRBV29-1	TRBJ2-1	CSVRLAVSYNEQFF	TGCAGCGTCCGTCTCGCGGTGTCCTACAATGAGCAGTTCTTC
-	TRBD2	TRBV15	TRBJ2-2	CATSGSLSGSHTGELFF	TGTGCCACCAGCGGTAGTCTAAGCGGGAGTCACACCGGGGAGCTGTTTTTT
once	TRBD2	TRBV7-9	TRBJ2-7	CALGTGGTSGRSGEQYF	TGTGCACTCGGGACTGGCGGTACTAGCGGGAGGTCTGGGGAGCAGTACTTC
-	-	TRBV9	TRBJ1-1	CASSGPGTEAFF	TGTGCCAGCAGCGGGCCAGGCACTGAAGCTTTCTTT
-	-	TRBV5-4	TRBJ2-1	CASSTALEEQFF	TGTGCCAGCAGCACCGCATTAGAAGAGCAGTTCTTC
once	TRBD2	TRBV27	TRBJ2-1	CASSPGLVWLEQFF	TGTGCCAGCAGCCCGGGACTAGTTTGGCTGGAGCAGTTCTTC
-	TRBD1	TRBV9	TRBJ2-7	CASSGGTGEADEQYF	TGTGCCAGCAGCGGCGGGACAGGGGAGGCAGACGAGCAGTACTTC
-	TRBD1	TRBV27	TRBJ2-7	CASHGTGVWEQYF	TGTGCCAGCCACGGGACAGGGGTCTGGGAGCAGTACTTC